This TCR beta chain was retrieved from a study of regulatory T cells in long-lasting Graves disease. CDR1 is SGHAT, CDR2 FQNNGV, per germline. The V gene end was trimmed by 1 base and the J gene end by 6 bases; junction bases not matched to a gene: 4. This CDR3 spans 15 amino acids. A few counts support this clonotype. Relying on iRepertoire HTBI primers and Arm-PCR of CDR3 regions, the team built TCR beta libraries. MiXCR, applied by TCRdb to the multiplex PCR reads, yields one record per CDR3 protein. The sample holds 550,000 to 600,000 distinct CDR3 sequences; more than 15% are singletons and the top ten take approximately 12%. Time point in this sample: newly diagnosed GD, antithyroid drugs for less than 3 months. RNA extracted from PBMCs served as the sequencing template. Graves' disease was diagnosed by American Thyroid Association guidelines. The same data also contributed to another study, on T cells in Graves' hyperthyroidism and ophthalmopathy. That source notes: When ophthalmopathy did not progress within 18 months, Graves' hyperthyroidism was considered stable. Most thyroid clonotypes with frequency above 0.001 were detected in blood.

The clonotype comes from a young man with Graves disease. The rearrangement uses TRBV11-2 and TRBJ2-7; 12 bases align to TRBD2. Sequenced here: peripheral blood mononuclear cells (PBMCs), sampled at new diagnosis, from a patient treated with antithyroid drugs. The CDR3 bases are TGTGCCAGCAGCTTAGGGGCTAGCGGGAGGGCCGAGCAGTACTTC. Translating gives CASSLGASGRAEQYF.